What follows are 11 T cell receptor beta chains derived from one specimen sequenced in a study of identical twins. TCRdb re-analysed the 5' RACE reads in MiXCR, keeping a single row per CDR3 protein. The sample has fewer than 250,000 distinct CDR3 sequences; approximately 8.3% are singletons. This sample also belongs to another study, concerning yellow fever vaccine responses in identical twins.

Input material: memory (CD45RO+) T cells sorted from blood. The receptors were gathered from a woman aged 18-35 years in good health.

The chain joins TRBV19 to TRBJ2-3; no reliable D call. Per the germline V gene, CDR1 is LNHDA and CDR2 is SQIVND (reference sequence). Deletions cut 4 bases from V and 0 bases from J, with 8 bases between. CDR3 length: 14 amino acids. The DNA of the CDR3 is TGTGCCAGTAGTACTAGTGGAAGCACAGATACGCAGTATTTT. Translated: CASSTSGSTDTQYF.

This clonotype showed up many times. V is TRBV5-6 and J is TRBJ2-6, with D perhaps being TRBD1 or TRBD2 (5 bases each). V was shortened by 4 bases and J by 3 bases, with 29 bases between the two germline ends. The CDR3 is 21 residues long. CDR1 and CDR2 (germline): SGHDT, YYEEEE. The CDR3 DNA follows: TGTGCCAGCAGCCGTATAATAACGGGACCGACTATTCCTGGTGGGGCCAACGTCCTGACTTTC. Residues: CASSRIITGPTIPGGANVLTF.

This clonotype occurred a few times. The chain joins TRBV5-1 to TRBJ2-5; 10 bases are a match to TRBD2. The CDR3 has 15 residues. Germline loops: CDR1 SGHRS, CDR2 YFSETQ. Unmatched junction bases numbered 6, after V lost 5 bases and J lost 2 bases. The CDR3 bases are TGCGCCAGCAGAGGTCTAGCGGGGGTTCAAGAGACCCAGTACTTC. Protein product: CASRGLAGVQETQYF.

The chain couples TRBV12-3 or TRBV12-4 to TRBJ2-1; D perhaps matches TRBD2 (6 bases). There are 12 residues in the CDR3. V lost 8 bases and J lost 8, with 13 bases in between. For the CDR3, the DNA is TGTGCCAGCTTAGGGAGGCGGGATGAGCAGTTCTTC. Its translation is CASLGRRDEQFF.

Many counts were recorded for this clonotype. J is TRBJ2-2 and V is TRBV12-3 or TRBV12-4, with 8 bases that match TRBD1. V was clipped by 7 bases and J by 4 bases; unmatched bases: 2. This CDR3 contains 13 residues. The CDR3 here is CASKTGGTGELFF. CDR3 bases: TGTGCCAGCAAAACAGGGGGCACCGGGGAGCTGTTTTTT.

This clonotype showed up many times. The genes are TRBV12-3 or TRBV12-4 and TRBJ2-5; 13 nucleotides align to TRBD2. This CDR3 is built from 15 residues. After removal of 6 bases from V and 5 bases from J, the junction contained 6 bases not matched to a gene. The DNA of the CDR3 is TGTGCCAGCAGCCGACTAGCGGGAGGAGGGGAGACCCAGTACTTC. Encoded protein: CASSRLAGGGETQYF.

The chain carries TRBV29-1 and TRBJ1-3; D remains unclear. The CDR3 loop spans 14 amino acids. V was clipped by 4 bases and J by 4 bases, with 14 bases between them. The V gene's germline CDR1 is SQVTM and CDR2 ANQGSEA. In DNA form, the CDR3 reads TGCAGCGTTGTAGGCAGGTTATCAGGAAACACCATATATTTT. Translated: CSVVGRLSGNTIYF. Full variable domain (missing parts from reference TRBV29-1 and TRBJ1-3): SAVISQKPSRDICQRGTSLTIQCQVDSQVTMMFWYRQQPGQSLTLIATANQGSEATYESGFVIDKFPISRPNLTFSTLTVSNMSPEDSSIYLCSVVGRLSGNTIYFGEGSWLTVV.

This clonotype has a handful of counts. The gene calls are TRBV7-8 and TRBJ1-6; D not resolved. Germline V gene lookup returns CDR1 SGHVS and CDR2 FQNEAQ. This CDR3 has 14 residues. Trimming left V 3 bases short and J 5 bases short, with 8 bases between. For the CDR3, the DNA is TGTGCCAGCAGCTTCAGTGGCAATAATTCACCCCTCCACTTT. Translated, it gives CASSFSGNNSPLHF.

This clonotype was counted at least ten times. CDR3: CASSSDRVTSLYF. Here the CDR3 DNA reads TGTGCCAGCAGTTCCGACAGGGTAACGAGTCTGTACTTC. V and J are TRBV12-3 or TRBV12-4 and TRBJ2-7; 7 bases fit TRBD1. CDR3 length: 13 residues. Losses at the gene ends were 4 bases for V and 12 bases for J; bases not matched to a gene: 12.

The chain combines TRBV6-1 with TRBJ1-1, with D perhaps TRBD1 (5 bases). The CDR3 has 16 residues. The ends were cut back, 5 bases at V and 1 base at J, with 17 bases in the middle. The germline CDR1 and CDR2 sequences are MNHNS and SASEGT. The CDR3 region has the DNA TGTGCCAGCAGTCCCCGACAGTTCACCCGGAACACTGAAGCTTTCTTT. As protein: CASSPRQFTRNTEAFF.

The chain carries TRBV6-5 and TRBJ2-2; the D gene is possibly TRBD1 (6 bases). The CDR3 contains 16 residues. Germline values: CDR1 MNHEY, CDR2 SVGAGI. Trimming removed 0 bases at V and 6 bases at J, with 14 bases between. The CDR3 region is CASSYSGQGNSGELFF. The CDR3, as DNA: TGTGCCAGCAGTTACTCAGGGCAGGGGAATTCCGGGGAGCTGTTTTTT.